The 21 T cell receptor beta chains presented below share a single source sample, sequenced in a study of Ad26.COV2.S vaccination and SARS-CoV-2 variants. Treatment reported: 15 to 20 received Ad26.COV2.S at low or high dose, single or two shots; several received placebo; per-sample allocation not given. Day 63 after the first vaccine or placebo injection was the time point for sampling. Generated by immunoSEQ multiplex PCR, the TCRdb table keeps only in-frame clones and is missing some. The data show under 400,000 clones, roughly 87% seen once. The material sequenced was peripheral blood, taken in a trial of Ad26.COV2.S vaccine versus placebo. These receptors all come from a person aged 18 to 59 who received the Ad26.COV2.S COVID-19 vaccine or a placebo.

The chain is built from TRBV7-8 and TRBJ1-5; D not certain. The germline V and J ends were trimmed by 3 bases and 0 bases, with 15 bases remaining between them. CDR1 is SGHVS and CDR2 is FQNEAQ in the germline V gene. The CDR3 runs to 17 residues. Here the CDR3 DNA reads TGTGCCAGCAGCTTGATGAGGGTCGTGAATAGCAATCAGCCCCAGCATTTT. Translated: CASSLMRVVNSNQPQHF.

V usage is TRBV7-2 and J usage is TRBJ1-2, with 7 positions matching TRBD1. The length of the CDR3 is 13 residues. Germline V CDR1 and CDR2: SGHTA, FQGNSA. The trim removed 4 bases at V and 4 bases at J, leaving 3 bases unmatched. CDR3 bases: TGTGCCAGCAGCTGGGGACAGACCTATGGCTACACCTTC. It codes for CASSWGQTYGYTF.

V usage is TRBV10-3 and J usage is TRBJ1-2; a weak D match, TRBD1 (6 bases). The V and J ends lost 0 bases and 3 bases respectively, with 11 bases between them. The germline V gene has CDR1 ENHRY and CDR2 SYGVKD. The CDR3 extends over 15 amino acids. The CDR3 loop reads CAISESKGGYYGYTF. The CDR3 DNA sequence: TGTGCCATCAGTGAGTCGAAAGGGGGATACTATGGCTACACCTTC.

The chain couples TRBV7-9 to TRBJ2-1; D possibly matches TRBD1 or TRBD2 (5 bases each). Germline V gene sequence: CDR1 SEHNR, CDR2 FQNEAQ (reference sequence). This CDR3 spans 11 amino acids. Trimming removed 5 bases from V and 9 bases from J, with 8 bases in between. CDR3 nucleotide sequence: TGTGCCAGCAGCCGTGGGGGTGAGCAGTTCTTC. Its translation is CASSRGGEQFF.

This CDR3 is CATSNWGTEYGYTF. The CDR3 DNA sequence: TGTGCCACCAGCAACTGGGGGACAGAATATGGCTACACCTTC. The chain is built from TRBV15 and TRBJ1-2, with TRBD1 matching over 7 bases. The junction had 7 bases not matched to a gene; V was cut back by 4 bases and J by 5 bases. This CDR3 is built from 14 residues. Germline V gene lookup returns CDR1 LNHNV and CDR2 YYDKDF (reference sequence).

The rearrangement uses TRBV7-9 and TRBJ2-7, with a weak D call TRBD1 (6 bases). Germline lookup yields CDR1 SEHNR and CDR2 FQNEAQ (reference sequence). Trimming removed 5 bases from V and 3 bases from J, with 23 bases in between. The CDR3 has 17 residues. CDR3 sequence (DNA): TGTGCCAGCAGCACCCTAAGCGGCAGGGGATTTGGCTACGAGCAGTACTTC. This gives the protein CASSTLSGRGFGYEQYF.

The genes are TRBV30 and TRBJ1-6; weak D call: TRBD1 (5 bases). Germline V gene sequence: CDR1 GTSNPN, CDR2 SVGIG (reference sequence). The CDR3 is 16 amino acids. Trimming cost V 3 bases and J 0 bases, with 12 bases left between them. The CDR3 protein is CAWSRQTSSYNSPLHF. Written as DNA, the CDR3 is TGTGCCTGGAGCCGACAGACCAGCTCCTATAATTCACCCCTCCACTTT.

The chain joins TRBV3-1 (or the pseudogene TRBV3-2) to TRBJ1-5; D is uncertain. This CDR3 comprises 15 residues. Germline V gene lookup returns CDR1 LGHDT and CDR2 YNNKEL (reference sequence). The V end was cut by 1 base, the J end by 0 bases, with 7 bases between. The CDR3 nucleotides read TGTGCCAGCAGCCAAGCGGGGTTTAGCAATCAGCCCCAGCATTTT. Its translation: CASSQAGFSNQPQHF.

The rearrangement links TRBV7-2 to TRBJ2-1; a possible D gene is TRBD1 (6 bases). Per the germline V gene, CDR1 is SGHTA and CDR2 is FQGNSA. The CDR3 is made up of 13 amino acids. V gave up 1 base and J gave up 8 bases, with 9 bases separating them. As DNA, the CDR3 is TGTGCCAGCAGCTTAGTGGCAGGGGATGAGCAGTTCTTC. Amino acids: CASSLVAGDEQFF.

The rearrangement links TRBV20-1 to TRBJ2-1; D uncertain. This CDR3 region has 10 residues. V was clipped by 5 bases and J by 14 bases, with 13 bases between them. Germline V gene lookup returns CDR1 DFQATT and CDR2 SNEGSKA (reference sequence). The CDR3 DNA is TGCAGTGCTGGCTTGATTGGCGAGTTCTTC. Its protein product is CSAGLIGEFF.

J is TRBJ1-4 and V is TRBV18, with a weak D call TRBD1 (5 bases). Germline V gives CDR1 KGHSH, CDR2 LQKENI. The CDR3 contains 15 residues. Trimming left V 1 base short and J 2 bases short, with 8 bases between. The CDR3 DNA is TGTGCCAGCTCACCACTGGGGGGGACTAATGAAAAACTGTTTTTT. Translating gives CASSPLGGTNEKLFF. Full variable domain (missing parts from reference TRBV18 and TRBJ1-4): NAGVMQNPRHLVRRRGQEARLRCSPMKGHSHVYWYRQLPEEGLKFMVYLQKENIIDESGMPKERFSAEFPKEGPSILRIQQVVRGDSAAYFCASSPLGGTNEKLFFGSGTQLSVL.

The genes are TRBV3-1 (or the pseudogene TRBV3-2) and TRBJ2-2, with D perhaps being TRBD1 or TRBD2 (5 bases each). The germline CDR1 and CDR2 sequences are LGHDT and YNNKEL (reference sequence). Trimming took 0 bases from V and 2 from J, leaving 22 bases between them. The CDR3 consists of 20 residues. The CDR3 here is CASSQERLFRARDNTGELFF. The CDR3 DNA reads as TGTGCCAGCAGCCAAGAGAGGTTGTTTCGAGCCAGGGACAACACCGGGGAGCTGTTTTTT.

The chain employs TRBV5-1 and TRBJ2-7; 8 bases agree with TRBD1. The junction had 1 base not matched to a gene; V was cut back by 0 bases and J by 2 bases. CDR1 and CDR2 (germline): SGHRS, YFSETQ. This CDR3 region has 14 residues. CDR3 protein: CASSLAQGAYEQYF. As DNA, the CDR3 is TGCGCCAGCAGCTTGGCACAGGGGGCCTACGAGCAGTACTTC. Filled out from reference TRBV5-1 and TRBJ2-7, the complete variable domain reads KAGVTQTPRYLIKTRGQQVTLSCSPISGHRSVSWYQQTPGQGLQFLFEYFSETQRNKGNFPGRFSGRQFSNSRSEMNVSTLELGDSALYLCASSLAQGAYEQYFGPGTRLTVT.

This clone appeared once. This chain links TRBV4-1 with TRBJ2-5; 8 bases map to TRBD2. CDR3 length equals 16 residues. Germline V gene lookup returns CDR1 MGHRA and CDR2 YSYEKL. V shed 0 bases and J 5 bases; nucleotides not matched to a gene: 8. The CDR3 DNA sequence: TGCGCCAGCAGCCAAGAATATCTAGCGGGCGGCGAGACCCAGTACTTC. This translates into CASSQEYLAGGETQYF.

In DNA, the CDR3 is TGTGCCAGCAGTTTGAGGCAGGGATTTTACTATGGCTACACCTTC. It codes for CASSLRQGFYYGYTF. The chain uses TRBV27 and TRBJ1-2; possibly TRBD1 for D (5 bases). CDR1 is MNHEY and CDR2 is SMNVEV in the germline V gene (reference sequence). The CDR3 spans 15 residues. V lost 3 bases and J 3 bases, leaving 14 bases between the germline ends.

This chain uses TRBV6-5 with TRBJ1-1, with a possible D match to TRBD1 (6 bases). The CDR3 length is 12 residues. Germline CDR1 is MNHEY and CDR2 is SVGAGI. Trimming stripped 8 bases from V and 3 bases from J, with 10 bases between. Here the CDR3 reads CASCQGYTEAFF. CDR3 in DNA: TGTGCCAGCTGTCAGGGGTACACTGAAGCTTTCTTT.

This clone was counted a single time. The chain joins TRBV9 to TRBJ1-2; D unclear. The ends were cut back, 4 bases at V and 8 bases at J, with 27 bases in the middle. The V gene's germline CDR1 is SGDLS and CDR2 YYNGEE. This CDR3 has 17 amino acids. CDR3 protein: CASSPANLYEKFEGYTF. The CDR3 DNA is TGTGCCAGCAGCCCCGCCAACCTCTATGAAAAATTCGAGGGCTACACCTTC.

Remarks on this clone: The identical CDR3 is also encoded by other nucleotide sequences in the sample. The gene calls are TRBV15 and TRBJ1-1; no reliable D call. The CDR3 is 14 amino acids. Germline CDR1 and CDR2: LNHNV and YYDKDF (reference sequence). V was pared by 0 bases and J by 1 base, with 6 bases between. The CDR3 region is CATSRDRGNTEAFF. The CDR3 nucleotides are TGTGCCACCAGCAGAGATCGCGGGAACACTGAAGCTTTCTTT.

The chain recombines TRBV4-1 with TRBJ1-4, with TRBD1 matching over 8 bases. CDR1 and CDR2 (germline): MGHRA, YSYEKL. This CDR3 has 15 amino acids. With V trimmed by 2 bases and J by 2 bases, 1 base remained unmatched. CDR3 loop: CASSQPGGTNEKLFF. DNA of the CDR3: TGCGCCAGCAGCCAACCAGGGGGCACTAATGAAAAACTGTTTTTT.

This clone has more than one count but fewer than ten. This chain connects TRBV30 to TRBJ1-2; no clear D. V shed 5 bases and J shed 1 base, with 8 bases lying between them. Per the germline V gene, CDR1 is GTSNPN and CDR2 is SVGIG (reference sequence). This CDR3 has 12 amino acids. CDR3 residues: CAWARVNYGYTF. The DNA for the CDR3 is TGTGCCTGGGCACGGGTTAACTATGGCTACACCTTC.

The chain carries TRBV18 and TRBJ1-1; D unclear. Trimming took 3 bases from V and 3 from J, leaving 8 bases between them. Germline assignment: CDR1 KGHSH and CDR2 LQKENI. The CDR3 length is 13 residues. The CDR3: CASSPFGDTEAFF. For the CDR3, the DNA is TGTGCCAGCTCACCGTTTGGAGACACTGAAGCTTTCTTT.